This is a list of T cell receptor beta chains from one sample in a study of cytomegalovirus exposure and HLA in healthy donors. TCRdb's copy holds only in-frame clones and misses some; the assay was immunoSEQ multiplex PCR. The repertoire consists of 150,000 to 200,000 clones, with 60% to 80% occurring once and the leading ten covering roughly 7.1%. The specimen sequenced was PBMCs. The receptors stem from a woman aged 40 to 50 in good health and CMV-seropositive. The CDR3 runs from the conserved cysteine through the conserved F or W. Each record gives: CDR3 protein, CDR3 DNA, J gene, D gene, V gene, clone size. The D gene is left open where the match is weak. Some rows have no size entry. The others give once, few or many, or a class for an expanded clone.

CASSQDREGVPYGYTF TGTGCCAGCAGCCAGGACAGGGAGGGTGTCCCCTATGGCTACACCTTC TRBJ1-2 TRBD1 TRBV7-3 NA
CASPTVYEQYF TGTGCCAGCCCGACAGTCTACGAGCAGTACTTC TRBJ2-7 NA TRBV6-1 few
CASTGGGVGYEQYF TGTGCCAGCACAGGTGGCGGGGTTGGGTACGAGCAGTACTTC TRBJ2-7 NA TRBV6-1 once
CASSIRQMNTEAFF TGTGCCAGTAGTATAAGACAGATGAACACTGAAGCTTTCTTT TRBJ1-1 NA TRBV19 NA
CASSVRDRVSTEAFF TGTGCCAGCAGTGTCCGGGACAGGGTTTCCACTGAAGCTTTCTTT TRBJ1-1 TRBD1 TRBV2 NA
CASSRTGGWNEQYF TGTGCCAGCAGCCGGACAGGGGGCTGGAACGAGCAGTACTTC TRBJ2-7 TRBD1 TRBV11-1 NA
CASSLDRVRYGYTF TGTGCCAGCAGTCTTGACAGGGTTCGGTATGGCTACACCTTC TRBJ1-2 TRBD1 TRBV28 NA
CATSRDQGVFLTF TGTGCCACCAGCAGAGATCAAGGAGTGTTTCTGACTTTC TRBJ2-6 NA TRBV15 NA
CASSGDRGRRDGYTF TGTGCCAGCAGCGGGGACAGGGGGCGCCGGGATGGCTACACCTTC TRBJ1-2 TRBD1 TRBV5-4 NA
CASSPRTSGQETQYF TGTGCCAGCAGCCCAAGGACTAGCGGGCAAGAGACCCAGTACTTC TRBJ2-5 TRBD2 TRBV7-9 NA
CASSPLLAGVTDTQYF TGTGCCAGCAGCCCCCTACTAGCGGGAGTCACAGATACGCAGTATTTT TRBJ2-3 TRBD2 TRBV13 NA
CASSQEPSGQVLGYTF TGCGCCAGCAGCCAAGAGCCCTCGGGACAGGTCCTTGGCTACACCTTC TRBJ1-2 TRBD1 TRBV4-3 NA
CAISEYAEGNQPQHF TGTGCCATCAGTGAGTATGCAGAGGGAAACCAGCCCCAGCATTTT TRBJ1-5 NA TRBV10-3 few
CASSKGQDYEQYF TGCGCCAGCAGCAAAGGACAGGACTACGAGCAGTACTTC TRBJ2-7 TRBD1 TRBV4-3 NA
CASSLLSAGGPSEQFF TGTGCCAGCAGCTTATTATCGGCGGGAGGGCCTAGTGAGCAGTTCTTC TRBJ2-1 TRBD2 TRBV7-3 NA
CASSTGSGESFQQFF TGCGCCAGCAGTACGGGATCTGGAGAGAGCTTTCAGCAGTTCTTC TRBJ2-1 NA TRBV5-1 once
CASSLTDRLNTEAFF TGTGCCAGCTCACTTACAGACAGGCTGAACACTGAAGCTTTCTTT TRBJ1-1 NA TRBV18 NA
CASTLLSHEASGRTYNEQFF TGTGCCAGCACCCTTTTATCTCATGAAGCTAGCGGGAGGACCTACAATGAGCAGTTCTTC TRBJ2-1 TRBD2 TRBV28 NA
CASSPYRTGKGPNTGELFF TGCGCCAGCAGCCCATACAGGACAGGAAAAGGGCCCAACACCGGGGAGCTGTTTTTT TRBJ2-2 TRBD1 TRBV4-1 NA
CASSLLAFEQYF TGTGCCAGCAGCTTACTAGCGTTTGAGCAGTACTTC TRBJ2-7 TRBD2 TRBV5-5 few
CASSVGAGVETQYF TGTGCCAGCAGCGTGGGGGCGGGGGTTGAGACCCAGTACTTC TRBJ2-5 NA TRBV11-1 once
CASSQDFSGSSNEQFF TGTGCCAGCAGCCAAGATTTCAGCGGGAGTAGTAATGAGCAGTTCTTC TRBJ2-1 TRBD2 TRBV4-2 NA
CAWSVGVAGVGEQFF TGTGCCTGGAGTGTAGGGGTAGCGGGAGTCGGGGAGCAGTTCTTC TRBJ2-1 TRBD2 TRBV30 NA
CASSLGAMGQFF TGTGCCAGCAGCTTAGGGGCCATGGGGCAGTTCTTC TRBJ2-1 NA TRBV9 NA
CASSIPAGVSEQFF TGTGCCAGCAGTATTCCAGCGGGAGTAAGTGAGCAGTTCTTC TRBJ2-1 TRBD2 TRBV28 NA
CASSRPGDITEAFF TGTGCCAGCAGTCGTCCAGGGGATATCACTGAAGCTTTCTTT TRBJ1-1 NA TRBV28 NA
CASSVGLAGVYDEQFF TGTGCCAGCAGCGTAGGCCTAGCGGGAGTATACGATGAGCAGTTCTTC TRBJ2-1 TRBD2 TRBV9 NA
CASTGSGALYF TGCGCCAGCACCGGGTCAGGGGCCCTGTACTTC TRBJ2-5 NA TRBV5-1 few
CASSFGGFNQPQHF TGTGCCAGCAGCTTCGGAGGGTTCAATCAGCCCCAGCATTTT TRBJ1-5 NA TRBV13 few
CASSRDRTSLSEQFF TGTGCCAGCAGCCGGGATCGGACTAGCTTAAGTGAGCAGTTCTTC TRBJ2-1 TRBD2 TRBV5-4 NA
CASSSGIKNPGELFF TGTGCCAGCAGCTCCGGGATAAAGAACCCCGGGGAGCTGTTTTTT TRBJ2-2 NA TRBV7-2 NA
CASSRLAGVTGELFF TGTGCCAGCAGCCGACTAGCGGGAGTCACCGGGGAGCTGTTTTTT TRBJ2-2 TRBD2 TRBV14 NA
CASKPRLAGKNDEQYF TGTGCCAGCAAGCCTCGGCTAGCGGGCAAGAACGACGAGCAGTACTTC TRBJ2-7 TRBD2 TRBV2 NA
CATRDRVDQPQHF TGTGCCACCAGGGACAGGGTTGATCAGCCCCAGCATTTT TRBJ1-5 TRBD1 TRBV15 few
CASSLVGEFGGFHEQYF TGTGCCAGCAGCTTAGTGGGAGAGTTCGGTGGGTTCCACGAGCAGTACTTC TRBJ2-7 NA TRBV11-1 NA
CSATSVPTDTQYF TGCAGCGCGACTAGCGTGCCCACAGATACGCAGTATTTT TRBJ2-3 TRBD2 TRBV29-1 NA
CASSEFGLQGEYTEAFF TGTGCCAGCAGCGAGTTCGGCTTACAGGGGGAATACACTGAAGCTTTCTTT TRBJ1-1 TRBD1 TRBV2 few
CAIREGQGVGGYTF TGTGCCATAAGAGAGGGACAGGGGGTCGGGGGCTACACCTTC TRBJ1-2 TRBD1 TRBV10-3 NA
CASSDRQGNYGYTF TGTGCCAGCAGTGACCGACAGGGCAACTATGGCTACACCTTC TRBJ1-2 TRBD1 TRBV2 NA
CASSLASGDAYEQYF TGTGCCAGCAGCTTAGCGAGCGGTGACGCCTACGAGCAGTACTTC TRBJ2-7 NA TRBV7-9 NA
CATSRETGSNTGELFF TGTGCCACCAGCAGAGAGACAGGGTCGAACACCGGGGAGCTGTTTTTT TRBJ2-2 TRBD1 TRBV15 NA
CASSTVTEDYNEQFF TGTGCCAGTAGTACCGTGACGGAGGATTACAATGAGCAGTTCTTC TRBJ2-1 NA TRBV19 NA
CASSYVNNEKLFF TGTGCCAGCAGTTACGTCAATAATGAAAAACTGTTTTTT TRBJ1-4 NA TRBV6-6 NA
CASSPGTGRVHEQYF TGCGCCAGCAGCCCCGGCACGGGCAGGGTCCACGAGCAGTACTTC TRBJ2-7 NA TRBV5-1 NA
CASSEFEGGYGYTF TGCGCCAGCAGTGAGTTTGAGGGTGGCTATGGCTACACCTTC TRBJ1-2 NA TRBV10-2 NA